The 31 T cell receptor beta chains in this list originate from one sample, sequenced in a study of cytomegalovirus exposure and HLA in healthy donors. Sequencing used immunoSEQ multiplex PCR; TCRdb keeps in-frame clones, though not all of them. The sample lists 100,000 to 150,000 clones; 95% to 97% were seen once. The sample comprised PBMCs. Source of these receptors: a young man in good health and CMV-seronegative.

The chain links TRBV5-6 to TRBJ1-5, with D tentatively TRBD1 (5 bases). Germline V gene data show CDR1 as SGHDT and CDR2 as YYEEEE. This CDR3 has 14 residues. V shed 5 bases and J shed 2 bases, with 11 bases lying between them. The CDR3 sequence: CASSRVGGNQPQHF. The CDR3 bases are TGTGCCAGCAGTAGGGTAGGGGGCAATCAGCCCCAGCATTTT.

As regards this clone: The germline gene is not matched at one end of the junction; a read error may be the cause. The chain joins TRBV27 to TRBJ2-1, with 8 nucleotides matching TRBD2. In germline, CDR1 is MNHEY, CDR2 SMNVEV (reference sequence). CDR3 length: 14 amino acids. CDR3: CASAAGVRYNGQFF. In DNA form, the CDR3 reads TGTGCCAGCGCAGCGGGAGTCCGATACAATGGGCAGTTCTTC.

Worth noting for this clone: Within the sample, other DNA sequences also encode this same CDR3. The J gene is TRBJ2-7, the V gene TRBV27, with 9 bases fitting TRBD1. Germline CDR1 is MNHEY and CDR2 is SMNVEV (reference sequence). J lost 3 bases, V lost 3 bases, and 3 bases had no gene match. The CDR3 length is 14 residues. The CDR3 nucleotides are TGTGCCAGCAGTTTGGGACAGGGAGGCTACGAGCAGTACTTC. This gives the protein CASSLGQGGYEQYF.

The V and J genes are TRBV19 and TRBJ2-2, with D unclear. Trimming shortened V by 3 bases and J by 5 bases, and 10 bases separated the two germline ends. The germline gives CDR1 LNHDA, CDR2 SQIVND (reference sequence). The CDR3 runs 14 residues. This CDR3 is CASSISPLTGELFF. The CDR3 region has the DNA TGTGCCAGTAGTATTAGCCCCTTGACCGGGGAGCTGTTTTTT.

The genes are TRBV18 and TRBJ2-7, with TRBD2 matching 7 bases. Germline trimming cut 3 bases from V and 4 bases from J; bases unmatched to any gene: 9. Germline CDR1 KGHSH, CDR2 LQKENI. The CDR3 consists of 15 residues. The CDR3 is CASSPQAGSLYEQYF. The CDR3 nucleotides read TGTGCCAGCTCACCTCAAGCGGGATCTCTATACGAGCAGTACTTC.

The J gene is TRBJ1-5, the V gene TRBV30; a possible D gene is TRBD1 (6 bases). Trimming shortened V by 2 bases and J by 0 bases, and 11 bases separated the two germline ends. Per germline, CDR1 GTSNPN and CDR2 SVGIG (reference sequence). This CDR3 comprises 15 residues. This CDR3 is CAWSKQGYSNQPQHF. In nucleotides, the CDR3 is TGTGCCTGGAGTAAACAGGGATATAGCAATCAGCCCCAGCATTTT.

This clone came up once. The rearrangement links TRBV11-2 to TRBJ1-1; D is unclear. This CDR3 contains 15 residues. V shed 5 bases and J shed 4 bases, with 17 bases lying between them. Germline V gives CDR1 SGHAT, CDR2 FQNNGV. CDR3 in DNA: TGTGCCAGCAGCCCAACGTACGGGAAGGGCACTGAAGCTTTCTTT. Residues: CASSPTYGKGTEAFF.

The V and J genes are TRBV10-3 and TRBJ2-5; 8 bases align to TRBD1. Germline loops: CDR1 ENHRY, CDR2 SYGVKD. V shed 6 bases and J 2 bases; nucleotides not matched to a gene: 5. The CDR3 is 14 amino acids. The CDR3 DNA reads as TGTGCCATCAGCTCGACAGGGGAACAAGAGACCCAGTACTTC. Amino acid sequence: CAISSTGEQETQYF.

The V call is TRBV2, the J call TRBJ2-7; 11 bases are shared with TRBD1. The germline CDR1 and CDR2 sequences are SNHLY and FYNNEI. The CDR3 runs 15 residues. Losses at the gene ends were 6 bases for V and 4 bases for J; bases not matched to a gene: 8. The CDR3 nucleotides read TGTGCCAGCAGCGAGATGGACAGGGGGCGATACGAGCAGTACTTC. Encoded protein: CASSEMDRGRYEQYF.

V and J are TRBV2 and TRBJ2-7, with a weak D call TRBD1 (8 bases). V lost 10 bases, J lost 6 bases, and 22 bases lay in between. The CDR3 is 14 residues long. Per germline, CDR1 SNHLY and CDR2 FYNNEI. Here the CDR3 DNA reads TGTGCCACCCAAAAGCGGGACAGGACACTCGAGCAGTACTTC. Encoded protein: CATQKRDRTLEQYF.

V gene TRBV6-1 combines with J gene TRBJ1-5, with a possible D match to TRBD1 (6 bases). CDR3 length: 15 amino acids. Between the trimmed V and J ends, which lost 7 bases and 7 bases, there was a span of 20 bases. Per germline, CDR1 MNHNS and CDR2 SASEGT. CDR3 loop: CASTESGGRGQPQHF. CDR3 coding DNA: TGTGCCAGCACCGAAAGCGGGGGGCGCGGGCAGCCCCAGCATTTT.

This clone occurred once. This rearrangement joins TRBV19 to TRBJ2-7; D may be TRBD2 (5 bases). The length of the CDR3 is 16 residues. Germline-derived CDR1 and CDR2 are LNHDA and SQIVND (reference sequence). The V gene lost 4 bases and the J gene lost 4 bases, with 20 bases spanning the gap. This chain's CDR3 is CASSSVGGSKEYEQYF. In DNA, the CDR3 is TGTGCCAGTAGTAGTGTTGGAGGCAGTAAGGAATACGAGCAGTACTTC.

This rearrangement joins TRBV19 to TRBJ2-2; a possible D gene is TRBD1 (6 bases). V shed 1 base and J shed 6 bases, with 9 bases lying between them. Germline loops: CDR1 LNHDA, CDR2 SQIVND (reference sequence). The CDR3 covers 14 residues. The CDR3 spells CASSIGGQPGELFF. CDR3 DNA: TGTGCCAGTAGTATAGGTGGACAGCCCGGGGAGCTGTTTTTT.

The chain has TRBV4-3 and TRBJ2-1, with D possibly matching TRBD2 (6 bases). The CDR3 is 17 residues long. The germline V and J ends were trimmed by 5 bases and 2 bases, with 19 bases remaining between them. Germline V CDR1 and CDR2: LGHNA, YSLEER. CDR3 sequence reads: CASSFGGGAGPYNEQFF. CDR3 in DNA: TGCGCCAGCAGCTTCGGGGGAGGCGCCGGCCCCTACAATGAGCAGTTCTTC.

The V call is TRBV7-9, the J call TRBJ1-2; maybe TRBD1 (6 bases). Trimming pared 4 bases from V and 9 bases from J, leaving 18 bases between. This CDR3 is 14 amino acids long. CDR1 is SEHNR, CDR2 FQNEAQ, per germline (reference sequence). CDR3 sequence (DNA): TGTGCCAGCAGCTCAGAAATCCCTCGGGACAGCTACACCTTC. It specifies CASSSEIPRDSYTF. The variable domain in full, completed from reference TRBV7-9 and TRBJ1-2, reads DTGVSQNPRHKITKRGQNVTFRCDPISEHNRLYWYRQTLGQGPEFLTYFQNEAQLEKSRLLSDRFSAERPKGSFSTLEIQRTEQGDSAMYLCASSSEIPRDSYTFGSGTRLTVV.

The J gene is TRBJ1-2, the V gene TRBV5-5, with unresolved D. Germline CDR1 and CDR2: SGHKS and YYEKEE (reference sequence). Trimming shortened V by 0 bases and J by 2 bases, and 8 bases separated the two germline ends. The CDR3 runs 14 residues. DNA for the CDR3: TGTGCCAGCAGCTTGGTGGCAGGCAACTATGGCTACACCTTC. This sequence encodes CASSLVAGNYGYTF.

This chain uses TRBV27 with TRBJ2-5; D perhaps matches TRBD2 (6 bases). There are 14 residues in the CDR3. The germline V gene encodes CDR1 MNHEY and CDR2 SMNVEV (reference sequence). The germline V and J ends were trimmed by 6 bases and 4 bases, with 15 bases remaining between them. Here the CDR3 reads CASRSSGRTETQYF. In nucleotides, the CDR3 is TGTGCCAGCAGATCCTCCGGGAGAACAGAGACCCAGTACTTC.

The chain links TRBV28 to TRBJ1-2; D remains ambiguous. V lost 6 bases and J 2 bases, leaving 13 bases between the germline ends. The CDR3 sequence is 14 residues long. Germline V lookup: CDR1 MDHEN, CDR2 SYDVKM. The CDR3 DNA reads TGTGCCAGCAGCCCCCATAGATCCAACTATGGCTACACCTTC. Its translation is CASSPHRSNYGYTF.

The rearrangement uses TRBV5-6 and TRBJ1-2; possibly TRBD1 for D (5 bases). Germline V gene data show CDR1 as SGHDT and CDR2 as YYEEEE. The CDR3 consists of 15 residues. V gave up 4 bases and J gave up 6 bases, with 19 bases separating them. DNA of the CDR3: TGTGCCAGCAGCGCCTACCCTAGGGGAACGGATGGCTACACCTTC. The encoded protein is CASSAYPRGTDGYTF.

The gene calls are TRBV9 and TRBJ1-1; tentatively, D is TRBD1 (5 bases). From germline, CDR1 is SGDLS and CDR2 YYNGEE. CDR3 length: 13 residues. Trimming stripped 2 bases from V and 5 bases from J, with 10 bases between. DNA for the CDR3: TGTGCCAGCAGCGTCGGAGGGGATACTGAAGCTTTCTTT. This translates into CASSVGGDTEAFF.

The chain couples TRBV9 to TRBJ2-3; TRBD2 agrees at 10 bases. The CDR3 spans 16 residues. V was pared by 4 bases and J by 5 bases, with 10 bases of the junction left unmatched. From germline, CDR1 is SGDLS and CDR2 YYNGEE. The DNA of the CDR3 is TGTGCCAGCAGCACCGGCGAACTAGCGGGAATAGATACGCAGTATTTT. As protein: CASSTGELAGIDTQYF.

The chain recombines TRBV11-3 with TRBJ2-3; D might be TRBD1 (7 bases). V was trimmed by 2 bases and J by 0 bases, leaving 15 bases between them. Germline loops: CDR1 SGHNT, CDR2 YENEEA. The CDR3 has 17 amino acids. The CDR3 loop reads CASSLYGGGPSTDTQYF. DNA for the CDR3: TGTGCCAGCAGCTTATACGGAGGGGGCCCTAGCACAGATACGCAGTATTTT. Full variable domain (remainder filled in from reference TRBV11-3 and TRBJ2-3): EAGVVQSPRYKIIEKKQPVAFWCNPISGHNTLYWYLQNLGQGPELLIRYENEEAVDDSQLPKDRFSAERLKGVDSTLKIQPAELGDSAVYLCASSLYGGGPSTDTQYFGPGTRLTVL.

This chain uses TRBV7-2 with TRBJ2-1; TRBD2 matches at 11 bases. The CDR3 length is 18 residues. The V and J ends lost 4 bases and 0 bases, in that order; junction bases with no gene match: 8. CDR1 and CDR2 from the germline V gene are SGHTA and FQGNSA. CDR3 DNA sequence: TGTGCCAGCAGCTCCCTCCTAGCGGGAGGATCCTCCTACAATGAGCAGTTCTTC. It codes for CASSSLLAGGSSYNEQFF.

V is TRBV5-1 and J is TRBJ2-3; D unclear. The CDR3 is 15 amino acids. V dropped 2 bases and J dropped 2 bases, with 12 bases sitting between them. CDR1 and CDR2 from the germline V gene are SGHRS and YFSETQ. CDR3 amino acids: CASSLGAADTDTQYF. The CDR3, as DNA: TGCGCCAGCAGCTTAGGTGCGGCCGACACAGATACGCAGTATTTT. Looking up the rest from reference TRBV5-1 and TRBJ2-3 gives the full variable domain: KAGVTQTPRYLIKTRGQQVTLSCSPISGHRSVSWYQQTPGQGLQFLFEYFSETQRNKGNFPGRFSGRQFSNSRSEMNVSTLELGDSALYLCASSLGAADTDTQYFGPGTRLTVL.

The chain joins TRBV28 to TRBJ1-5; D perhaps matches TRBD1 (6 bases). Trimming took 5 bases from V and 2 from J, leaving 13 bases between them. Germline V CDR1 and CDR2: MDHEN, SYDVKM. There are 15 residues in the CDR3. The CDR3 loop is CASSLQGQGNQPQHF. DNA for the CDR3: TGTGCCAGCAGTCTTCAGGGGCAAGGCAATCAGCCCCAGCATTTT.

The chain joins TRBV5-8 to TRBJ1-4; D gene uncertain. The CDR3 totals 14 residues. CDR1 is SGHTS and CDR2 is YDEGEE in the germline V gene. The V end lost 4 bases, the J end lost 5 bases, and 12 bases lay between the germline ends. The CDR3 DNA is TGTGCCAGCAGCCCCCGGGGTGTAAATGAAAAACTGTTTTTT. It is translated as CASSPRGVNEKLFF.

The rearrangement uses TRBV2 and TRBJ2-1, with 8 bases lining up with TRBD1. V was clipped by 7 bases and J by 8 bases; unmatched bases: 7. There are 13 residues in the CDR3. Germline V gene sequence: CDR1 SNHLY, CDR2 FYNNEI. The chain's CDR3 is CASTQDRVDEQFF. CDR3 DNA: TGTGCCAGCACACAGGACAGGGTTGATGAGCAGTTCTTC.

The rearrangement joins TRBV6-5 to TRBJ2-1, with 9 bases aligning to TRBD2. Losses at the gene ends were 2 bases for V and 10 bases for J; bases not matched to a gene: 12. The CDR3 spans 16 residues. The germline V gene encodes CDR1 MNHEY and CDR2 SVGAGI. The CDR3 sequence: CASSYDGLASGVEQFF. DNA for the CDR3: TGTGCCAGCAGTTACGACGGACTAGCGTCCGGTGTGGAGCAGTTCTTC.

The chain carries TRBV7-9 and TRBJ1-2; no reliable D call. The length of the CDR3 is 13 residues. Per the germline V gene, CDR1 is SEHNR and CDR2 is FQNEAQ (reference sequence). Trimming shortened V by 8 bases and J by 6 bases, and 16 bases separated the two germline ends. The CDR3 coding sequence is TGTGCCAGCGGGAGAGAGGGAAAGAATGGCTACACCTTC. This codes for CASGREGKNGYTF.

V and J are TRBV6-5 and TRBJ1-1; D is uncertain. This CDR3 comprises 14 residues. Germline V lookup: CDR1 MNHEY, CDR2 SVGAGI. Deletions cut 0 bases from V and 5 bases from J, with 10 bases between. Here the CDR3 reads CASSYSTVETEAFF. For the CDR3, the DNA is TGTGCCAGCAGTTACTCCACTGTCGAGACTGAAGCTTTCTTT.

The rearrangement uses TRBV11-2 and TRBJ2-1, with D hard to call. The V gene's germline CDR1 is SGHAT and CDR2 FQNNGV. The CDR3 loop spans 14 amino acids. The V end was cut by 0 bases, the J end by 10 bases, with 13 bases between. The CDR3 sequence: CASSLDQVLGEQFF. Here the CDR3 DNA reads TGTGCCAGCAGCTTAGATCAAGTGCTCGGGGAGCAGTTCTTC.